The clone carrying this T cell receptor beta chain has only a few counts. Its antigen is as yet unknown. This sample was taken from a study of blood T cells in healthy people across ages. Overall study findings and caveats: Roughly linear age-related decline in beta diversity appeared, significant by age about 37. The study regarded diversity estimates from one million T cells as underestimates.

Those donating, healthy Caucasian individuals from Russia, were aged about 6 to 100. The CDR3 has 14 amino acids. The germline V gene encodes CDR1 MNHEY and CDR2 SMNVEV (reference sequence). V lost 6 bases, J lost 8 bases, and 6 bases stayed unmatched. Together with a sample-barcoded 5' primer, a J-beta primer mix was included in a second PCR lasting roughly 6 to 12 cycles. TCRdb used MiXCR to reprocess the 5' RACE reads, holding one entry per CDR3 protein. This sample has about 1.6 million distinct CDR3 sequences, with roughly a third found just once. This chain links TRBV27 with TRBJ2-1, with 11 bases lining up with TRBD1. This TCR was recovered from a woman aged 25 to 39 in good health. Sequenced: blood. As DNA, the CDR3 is TGTGCCAGCAGAAGGGACAGGGGGTTGTATGAGCAGTTCTTC. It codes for CASRRDRGLYEQFF.